The source of this TCR beta chain is a study of Tregs in tolerant kidney transplant recipients. Study conclusions and caveats: Changing PCR primers prevented nucleotide comparison between some patients' samples.

Related graft donors supplied nonmyeloablative bone marrow transplants, and mixed chimerism was transient. Unstimulated regulatory T cells (CD4+CD25+CD127-), CD4+CD25- non-regulatory cells, CD4 and CD8 cells were FACS-sorted from thawed PBMCs. V trimming: 6 bases; J trimming: 3 bases; junction bases outside the gene matches: 4. The V gene's germline CDR1 is MDHEN and CDR2 SYDVKM. This CDR3 is built from 14 residues. Concerning this clone itself: Its antigen is as yet unknown. With the read ending 3 residues before the CDR3 end, the germline J gene is used to fill in that end.

This table comes from immunoSEQ multiplex PCR, and its TCRdb copy is limited to in-frame clones, with some not included. The table lists about 6,300 clones. This chain joins TRBV28 and TRBJ2-7, with TRBD1 matching 11 bases. The sequencing used CD4+ T cells from blood (PBMCs), collected 6 months after the transplant. The sequence came from a human patient who received a combined kidney and bone marrow transplant. Some T cells may be provided by the graft donor. CDR3 DNA (partial): TGTGCCAGCAGCCCAGGGACAGGGGGCTACGAG. Its protein product is CASSPGTGGYE. Given in full, the CDR3 is CASSPGTGGYEQYF.